This TCR beta chain was recovered during a study of T cell repertoires in cytomegalovirus infection. On the study more broadly: Through public TCR beta signatures, both CMV infection and matching HLA type were indicated. Study results and limitations: Dominating the ex vivo response were TCR beta clonotypes that were CMV-specific and HLA-C-restricted.

There are a few counts of this clonotype. Its antigen is still unknown. TCRdb fed the reads into MiXCR, producing one record per CDR3 protein. This repertoire shows about 310,000 distinct CDR3 sequences, about 17% found once; its top ten account for 12%. The specimen sequenced was PBMCs. The receptor was isolated from a human donor in good health (CMV status not recorded). Some clones in this sample may be carry-over from other donors' samples.

In nucleotides, the CDR3 is TGTGCCATCAGCAAAGAATTTTCAGGGAACGGTTCACCCCTCCACTTT. It yields the protein CAISKEFSGNGSPLHF. The genes are TRBV10-3 and TRBJ1-6, with D perhaps TRBD1 (5 bases). The V gene lost 6 bases and the J gene lost 9 bases, with 21 bases spanning the gap. CDR1 is ENHRY and CDR2 is SYGVKD in the germline V gene. This CDR3 is built from 16 residues.